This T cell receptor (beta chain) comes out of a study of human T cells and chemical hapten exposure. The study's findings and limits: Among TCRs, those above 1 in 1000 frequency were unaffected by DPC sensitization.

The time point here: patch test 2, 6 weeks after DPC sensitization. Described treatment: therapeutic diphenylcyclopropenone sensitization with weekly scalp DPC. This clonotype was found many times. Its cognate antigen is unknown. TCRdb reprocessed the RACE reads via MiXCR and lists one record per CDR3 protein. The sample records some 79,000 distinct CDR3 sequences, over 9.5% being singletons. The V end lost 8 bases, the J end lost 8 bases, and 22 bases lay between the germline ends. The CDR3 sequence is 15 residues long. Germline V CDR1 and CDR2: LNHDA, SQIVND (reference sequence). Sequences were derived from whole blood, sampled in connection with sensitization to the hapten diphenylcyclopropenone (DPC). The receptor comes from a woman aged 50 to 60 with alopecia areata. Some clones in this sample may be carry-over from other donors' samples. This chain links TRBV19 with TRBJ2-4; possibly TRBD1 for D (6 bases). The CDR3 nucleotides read TGTGCCAGTCGGCGAGGATACAGGGAGTCGGACATTCAGTACTTC. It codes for CASRRGYRESDIQYF.